This T cell receptor (beta chain) is from a study of T cell changes during pregnancy in multiple sclerosis. The CDR3 is 14 residues long. V was clipped by 0 bases and J by 13 bases, with 16 bases between them. Germline CDR1 reads GTSNPN; CDR2 reads SVGIG (reference sequence). Method: immunoSEQ multiplex PCR; TCRdb's copy keeps in-frame clones and lacks some. Among more than 25,000 clones listed, 92% were seen once. The gene calls are TRBV30 and TRBJ1-6, with D unresolved. The source material was peripheral blood, sampled in the first trimester of pregnancy. The receptor's source is a female donor in good health, enrolled as a control in a pregnancy study. The CDR3 region has the DNA TGTGCCTGGAGTGTTGGAGATGTTAGCGCGCCCCTCCACTTT. The encoded protein is CAWSVGDVSAPLHF.